The T cell receptor beta chain described here comes from a study of T cell responses to AZD1222 COVID-19 vaccine. Method: immunoSEQ multiplex PCR; TCRdb's copy keeps in-frame clones and lacks some. Among 150,000 to 200,000 clones listed, 94% were seen once. This clone appeared once. This CDR3 comprises 16 residues. The trim removed 3 bases at V and 10 bases at J, leaving 14 bases unmatched. Germline values: CDR1 SGHRS, CDR2 YFSETQ. The clonotype comes from an adult who received the AZD1222 COVID-19 vaccine. The chain is built from TRBV5-1 and TRBJ2-1; the match to TRBD2 covers 9 bases. The sample consisted of peripheral blood, taken 28 days after the second AZD1222 dose. DNA for the CDR3: TGCGCCAGCAGCTCCCAGGGGGTAGCGGGAGTCGGGGAGCAGTTCTTC. Encoded protein: CASSSQGVAGVGEQFF.